Shown below are 31 T cell receptor beta chains from a single sample sequenced in a study of cytomegalovirus exposure and HLA in healthy donors. PCR involved 60 Vbeta and 13 Jbeta primers. Clones were read by immunoSEQ multiplex PCR, and TCRdb kept only the in-frame ones, dropping some. The table has some 200,000 clones, almost 85% seen once; the top ten hold approximately 0.62%. The sample consisted of PBMCs. Receptors originate from a woman in her thirties or forties in good health and CMV-seronegative.

This chain joins TRBV7-2 and TRBJ1-1; no clear D gene. Germline CDR1 is SGHTA and CDR2 is FQGNSA. Trimming shortened V by 0 bases and J by 5 bases, and 25 bases separated the two germline ends. The CDR3 covers 19 residues. The CDR3 DNA reads TGTGCCAGCAGCTTAGCGGCTGCATGGTCTCTGGTAGCGAGGACTGAAGCTTTCTTT. This gives the protein CASSLAAAWSLVARTEAFF.

V and J are TRBV5-1 and TRBJ2-3, with TRBD1 matching over 7 bases. The junction had 12 bases not matched to a gene; V was cut back by 6 bases and J by 8 bases. Germline V lookup: CDR1 SGHRS, CDR2 YFSETQ. This CDR3 spans 14 amino acids. In DNA form, the CDR3 reads TGCGCCAGCACGCAAACAGGGGTGGTAGGTACGCAGTATTTT. Its translation: CASTQTGVVGTQYF.

V is TRBV2 and J is TRBJ1-4, with D possibly matching TRBD1 (6 bases). This CDR3 is built from 16 residues. Germline V gene sequence: CDR1 SNHLY, CDR2 FYNNEI. Trimming took off 2 bases at V and 3 bases at J, with 13 bases between the two ends. CDR3 region: CASSEWGLGPNEKLFF. CDR3 DNA: TGTGCCAGCAGTGAATGGGGGCTGGGGCCTAATGAAAAACTGTTTTTT.

The chain employs TRBV25-1 and TRBJ2-1; the match to TRBD2 covers 7 bases. The length of the CDR3 is 17 residues. V lost 0 bases and J lost 0; bases outside the gene matches: 5. CDR1 MGHDK and CDR2 SYGVNS come from the germline V gene. The CDR3 DNA follows: TGTGCCAGCAGTGAATATGGGCGGGGGAGCTCCTACAATGAGCAGTTCTTC. As protein: CASSEYGRGSSYNEQFF.

The chain uses TRBV10-3 and TRBJ2-7; 9 bases match TRBD1. Germline values: CDR1 ENHRY, CDR2 SYGVKD. V lost 10 bases to trimming and J lost 5 bases; unmatched junction nucleotides: 9. The length of the CDR3 is 13 residues. CDR3 protein: CATEGDRVHEQYF. CDR3 in DNA: TGTGCCACCGAGGGGGACAGGGTCCACGAGCAGTACTTC.

The rearrangement links TRBV7-8 to TRBJ2-2; the D is unclear. Germline V gene lookup returns CDR1 SGHVS and CDR2 FQNEAQ. There are 13 residues in the CDR3. V was shortened by 2 bases and J by 5 bases, with 6 bases between the two germline ends. CDR3 sequence reads: CASSLTDTGELFF. The CDR3, as DNA: TGTGCCAGCAGCTTAACAGATACCGGGGAGCTGTTTTTT.

The chain employs TRBV11-2 and TRBJ1-1; D gene ambiguous. V was shortened by 5 bases and J by 1 base, with 11 bases between the two germline ends. The germline CDR1 and CDR2 sequences are SGHAT and FQNNGV. This CDR3 has 14 amino acids. Written as DNA, the CDR3 is TGTGCCAGCAGCGCCATACAGACGAACACTGAAGCTTTCTTT. Protein product: CASSAIQTNTEAFF.

This chain joins TRBV6-1 and TRBJ2-7; maybe TRBD2 (6 bases). Germline-derived CDR1 and CDR2 are MNHNS and SASEGT. Between the trimmed V and J ends, which lost 2 bases and 2 bases, there was a span of 13 bases. The CDR3 loop spans 15 amino acids. The CDR3, as DNA: TGTGCCAGCAGTGAATCGGAGGGTCTAGCCTACGAGCAGTACTTC. Protein sequence: CASSESEGLAYEQYF.

V usage is TRBV15 and J usage is TRBJ2-3; D gene unclear. V was cut by 0 bases and J by 2 bases, with 12 bases left in between. Germline CDR1 and CDR2: LNHNV and YYDKDF (reference sequence). The CDR3 has 16 residues. In DNA, the CDR3 is TGTGCCACCAGCAGAGATAGAAGTCCTAACACAGATACGCAGTATTTT. Its translation: CATSRDRSPNTDTQYF.

The gene calls are TRBV5-1 and TRBJ1-1; D remains ambiguous. V was clipped by 4 bases and J by 5 bases, with 15 bases between them. The CDR3 contains 14 residues. Germline V gene data show CDR1 as SGHRS and CDR2 as YFSETQ. The CDR3 DNA reads as TGCGCCAGCAGCGCCTCCTCGGGTTGGACTGAAGCTTTCTTT. Encoded protein: CASSASSGWTEAFF.

This clone appeared a single time. J is TRBJ2-7 and V is TRBV7-2; 7 positions agree with TRBD1. V was pared by 4 bases and J by 4 bases, with 7 bases of the junction left unmatched. This CDR3 has 14 residues. CDR1 and CDR2 from the germline V gene are SGHTA and FQGNSA. The CDR3 sequence is CASSSHRGRYEQYF. The CDR3, as DNA: TGTGCCAGCAGCTCCCACAGGGGAAGGTACGAGCAGTACTTC.

The rearrangement joins TRBV19 to TRBJ1-4; weak D call: TRBD1 (6 bases). Trimming removed 5 bases at V and 3 bases at J, with 13 bases between. CDR1 LNHDA and CDR2 SQIVND come from the germline V gene (reference sequence). CDR3 length: 15 amino acids. The CDR3 DNA reads as TGTGCCAGTAGTGGGGGGGGCGCATCTAATGAAAAACTGTTTTTT. Its translation is CASSGGGASNEKLFF. Based on the CDR3 plus reference TRBV19 and TRBJ1-4, the full variable domain is DGGITQSPKYLFRKEGQNVTLSCEQNLNHDAMYWYRQDPGQGLRLIYYSQIVNDFQKGDIAEGYSVSREKKESFPLTVTSAQKNPTAFYLCASSGGGASNEKLFFGSGTQLSVL.

The CDR3 region is CASSLYGTVNTEAFF. CDR3 nucleotide sequence: TGTGCCAGCAGCTTGTACGGGACAGTGAACACTGAAGCTTTCTTT. This chain links TRBV5-5 with TRBJ1-1; 7 nucleotides agree with TRBD1. CDR3 length: 15 amino acids. Looked up from germline, CDR1 is SGHKS and CDR2 is YYEKEE (reference sequence). V dropped 1 base and J dropped 0; count of bases not matched to a gene: 3.

This chain links TRBV6-6 with TRBJ1-2; 10 bases are shared with TRBD1. The V and J ends lost 5 bases and 6 bases, in that order; junction bases with no gene match: 6. The germline V gene has CDR1 MNHNY and CDR2 SVGAGI (reference sequence). CDR3 length: 14 residues. The CDR3 nucleotides read TGTGCCAGCAGTCCAAGACAGGGGGCTCATGGCTACACCTTC. It yields the protein CASSPRQGAHGYTF.

The chain is built from TRBV2 and TRBJ2-4; 15 positions match TRBD2. The V gene's germline CDR1 is SNHLY and CDR2 FYNNEI. V lost 7 bases, J lost 0 bases, and 4 bases stayed unmatched. CDR3 length: 17 residues. The CDR3 DNA reads as TGTGCCAGCAAGGGACTAGCGGGGGGAGTAGCCAAAAACATTCAGTACTTC. Amino acids: CASKGLAGGVAKNIQYF.

The V and J genes are TRBV19 and TRBJ1-5, with D possibly being TRBD1 (5 bases). CDR3 length equals 16 residues. The germline V gene encodes CDR1 LNHDA and CDR2 SQIVND (reference sequence). V was shortened by 6 bases and J by 10 bases, with 25 bases between the two germline ends. The CDR3 spells CASRGPTTGGRGPQHF. CDR3 sequence (DNA): TGTGCCAGTAGGGGTCCGACGACGGGGGGTAGAGGACCCCAGCATTTT.

This clone has only a few counts. This sequence joins TRBV6-1 and TRBJ1-4; D gene ambiguous. Trimming took 0 bases from V and 3 from J, leaving 17 bases between them. Germline V CDR1 and CDR2: MNHNS, SASEGT. CDR3 size: 18 residues. For the CDR3, the DNA is TGTGCCAGCAGTGAAGCGCCGATACGGTCGGTGGCTAATGAAAAACTGTTTTTT. It translates to CASSEAPIRSVANEKLFF.

The chain joins TRBV5-1 to TRBJ1-1, with TRBD1 identical over 11 bases. The germline V gene has CDR1 SGHRS and CDR2 YFSETQ. The length of the CDR3 is 16 residues. With V trimmed by 2 bases and J by 3 bases, 6 bases remained unmatched. The CDR3 DNA reads TGCGCCAGCAGCTTTGGACAGGGGGCGCCGGACACTGAAGCTTTCTTT. Its protein is CASSFGQGAPDTEAFF.

The rearrangement joins TRBV19 to TRBJ2-7; weak D call: TRBD1 (6 bases). CDR3 length equals 15 residues. CDR1 and CDR2 (germline): LNHDA, SQIVND (reference sequence). Trimming shortened V by 5 bases and J by 2 bases, and 16 bases separated the two germline ends. CDR3 residues: CASSPVQGETYEQYF. In DNA, the CDR3 is TGTGCCAGTAGTCCCGTACAGGGAGAGACCTACGAGCAGTACTTC.

This chain joins TRBV7-2 and TRBJ2-7; 9 bases match TRBD2. This CDR3 region has 16 residues. V dropped 2 bases and J dropped 2; count of bases not matched to a gene: 7. Germline loops: CDR1 SGHTA, CDR2 FQGNSA. The CDR3 spells CASSLSLGGGAYEQYF. CDR3 in DNA: TGTGCCAGCAGCTTATCCTTGGGCGGGGGGGCCTACGAGCAGTACTTC. The variable domain in full, completed from reference TRBV7-2 and TRBJ2-7, reads GAGVSQSPSNKVTEKGKDVELRCDPISGHTALYWYRQSLGQGLEFLIYFQGNSAPDKSGLPSDRFSAERTGGSVSTLTIQRTQQEDSAVYLCASSLSLGGGAYEQYFGPGTRLTVT.

This clone was detected only once. The chain has TRBV30 and TRBJ1-2; tentative D call: TRBD1 (5 bases). V lost 4 bases and J lost 10, with 19 bases in between. Germline V gene data show CDR1 as GTSNPN and CDR2 as SVGIG (reference sequence). This CDR3 has 13 amino acids. The chain's CDR3 is CAWTGTPVGSYTF. The CDR3 DNA sequence: TGTGCCTGGACCGGGACTCCCGTTGGATCCTACACCTTC. The full variable domain, in which reference TRBV30 and TRBJ1-2 provide the parts outside the CDR3, is SQTIHQWPATLVQPVGSPLSLECTVEGTSNPNLYWYRQAAGRGLQLLFYSVGIGQISSEVPQNLSASRPQDRQFILSSKKLLLSDSGFYLCAWTGTPVGSYTFGSGTRLTVV.

Comment on this clone: One end of the junction is discordant with germline, which a read error may explain. V usage is TRBV6-6 and J usage is TRBJ2-2, with D maybe TRBD1 (6 bases). Germline V gene data show CDR1 as MNHNY and CDR2 as SVGAGI (reference sequence). The CDR3 length is 16 residues. Here the CDR3 reads CASRPIVGQNTGEPFF. The DNA for the CDR3 is TGTGCCAGCAGGCCAATAGTGGGACAAAACACCGGGGAGCCGTTTTTT.

The chain employs TRBV28 and TRBJ2-1; D ambiguous. CDR3 length equals 12 residues. With 5 bases removed from V and 14 bases from J, the gap between germline ends came to 16 bases. Germline assignment: CDR1 MDHEN and CDR2 SYDVKM. CDR3: CASSATETKKFF. Here the CDR3 DNA reads TGTGCCAGCAGTGCCACTGAGACAAAGAAGTTCTTC.

This clone was picked up one time. This chain connects TRBV28 to TRBJ1-1; D gene ambiguous. Per germline, CDR1 MDHEN and CDR2 SYDVKM. This CDR3 has 14 amino acids. Trimming took off 7 bases at V and 2 bases at J, with 14 bases between the two ends. Here the CDR3 reads CASTTETSNTEAFF. For the CDR3, the DNA is TGTGCCAGCACCACCGAAACAAGTAACACTGAAGCTTTCTTT. The full variable domain, rest sourced from reference TRBV28 and TRBJ1-1, is DVKVTQSSRYLVKRTGEKVFLECVQDMDHENMFWYRQDPGLGLRLIYFSYDVKMKEKGDIPEGYSVSREKKERFSLILESASTNQTSMYLCASTTETSNTEAFFGQGTRLTVV.

Notes on this clone: Other DNA sequences of this sample code for an identical CDR3. The gene calls are TRBV9 and TRBJ2-1, with 10 bases fitting TRBD2. This CDR3 comprises 14 residues. Germline lookup yields CDR1 SGDLS and CDR2 YYNGEE. V shed 5 bases, J shed 6 bases, and the junction held 5 bases outside the gene matches. CDR3 residues: CASSTSGGANEQFF. DNA of the CDR3: TGTGCCAGCAGTACGAGCGGGGGGGCCAATGAGCAGTTCTTC.

This clone is a singleton in its sample. This chain uses TRBV4-3 with TRBJ2-5, with D maybe TRBD2 (6 bases). Trimming took off 0 bases at V and 3 bases at J, with 17 bases between the two ends. CDR3 length: 17 amino acids. The germline V gene has CDR1 LGHNA and CDR2 YSLEER. The CDR3 sequence is CASSQERAGTEKETQYF. The CDR3 DNA follows: TGCGCCAGCAGCCAAGAAAGGGCCGGGACTGAGAAAGAGACCCAGTACTTC.

The chain joins TRBV7-9 to TRBJ2-7; 8 nucleotides align to TRBD1. V shed 1 base, J shed 2 bases, and the junction held 7 bases outside the gene matches. CDR3 length equals 16 residues. Germline CDR1 is SEHNR and CDR2 is FQNEAQ (reference sequence). CDR3 loop: CASSLVAGTGAYEQYF. In nucleotides, the CDR3 is TGTGCCAGCAGCTTAGTTGCCGGGACAGGTGCCTACGAGCAGTACTTC.

The chain carries TRBV9 and TRBJ2-7, with TRBD2 identical over 13 bases. The CDR3 runs 14 residues. The J segment lost 5 bases and the V segment lost 3 bases, leaving 2 bases of the junction unmatched. Germline V lookup: CDR1 SGDLS, CDR2 YYNGEE. CDR3 residues: CASSGTSGGDEQYF. The CDR3 nucleotides are TGTGCCAGCAGCGGCACTAGCGGGGGGGACGAGCAGTACTTC. Full variable domain (rest looked up from reference TRBV9 and TRBJ2-7): DSGVTQTPKHLITATGQRVTLRCSPRSGDLSVYWYQQSLDQGLQFLIQYYNGEERAKGNILERFSAQQFPDLHSELNLSSLELGDSALYFCASSGTSGGDEQYFGPGTRLTVT.

This clone was seen many times. The V and J genes are TRBV4-1 and TRBJ2-7; D perhaps matches TRBD1 (6 bases). CDR1 and CDR2 from the germline V gene are MGHRA and YSYEKL. V lost 2 bases and J lost 5, with 13 bases in between. This CDR3 contains 14 residues. The CDR3 coding sequence is TGCGCCAGCAGCCAATTGACAGGAACCAACGAGCAGTACTTC. It yields the protein CASSQLTGTNEQYF.

The chain combines TRBV27 with TRBJ1-3, with D unclear. This CDR3 has 14 residues. Germline CDR1 and CDR2: MNHEY and SMNVEV (reference sequence). The germline V and J ends were trimmed by 6 bases and 0 bases, with 9 bases remaining between them. CDR3 residues: CASSITHSGNTIYF. In nucleotides, the CDR3 is TGTGCCAGCAGCATTACTCACTCTGGAAACACCATATATTTT.

The rearrangement uses TRBV5-1 and TRBJ1-1, with 10 bases fitting TRBD1. The CDR3 length is 14 residues. Germline assignment: CDR1 SGHRS and CDR2 YFSETQ. V dropped 1 base and J dropped 6; count of bases not matched to a gene: 3. The CDR3 sequence: CASSLYGTGAEAFF. CDR3 sequence (DNA): TGCGCCAGCAGCTTGTACGGGACAGGGGCTGAAGCTTTCTTT.